These T cell receptor beta chains were read from a single sample in a study of blood T cell repertoires in COVID-19. The assay was immunoSEQ multiplex PCR, and TCRdb's table has in-frame clones only and misses some. The data show over 200,000 clones, more than 90% seen once. Sequences were obtained from peripheral blood. The source is a person aged 18-30 years with COVID-19, enrolled during active disease. The CDR3 runs from the conserved cysteine through the conserved F or W. The order of the fields is clone size, D gene, CDR3 length, J gene, V gene, CDR3 protein, CDR3 DNA. A D gene is named only where the DNA matches it firmly. Size values are once, few and many counts, or a class for expanded clones, and some rows have none.

abundance: NA; d_gene: NA; len: 14; j_gene: TRBJ2-3; v_gene: TRBV10-2; CDR3aa: CASSESYGGDQQYF; CDR3nt: TGCGCCAGCAGTGAGTCGTACGGCGGGGACCAGCAGTATTTT
abundance: many; d_gene: TRBD1; len: 14; j_gene: TRBJ1-2; v_gene: TRBV29-1; CDR3aa: CSVLETRDSLGYTF; CDR3nt: TGCAGCGTGCTTGAAACCCGGGACAGCCTTGGCTACACCTTC
abundance: few; d_gene: NA; len: 13; j_gene: TRBJ2-5; v_gene: TRBV30; CDR3aa: CAWERKGLETQYF; CDR3nt: TGTGCCTGGGAAAGGAAGGGGTTAGAGACCCAGTACTTC
abundance: NA; d_gene: NA; len: 13; j_gene: TRBJ1-2; v_gene: TRBV29-1; CDR3aa: CSVGTGGDYGYTF; CDR3nt: TGCAGCGTTGGCACAGGCGGGGACTATGGCTACACCTTC
abundance: NA; d_gene: TRBD2; len: 18; j_gene: TRBJ2-2; v_gene: TRBV18; CDR3aa: CASSPLAGVVLNTGELFF; CDR3nt: TGTGCCAGCTCACCACTAGCGGGGGTGGTGTTGAACACCGGGGAGCTGTTTTTT
abundance: NA; d_gene: TRBD2; len: 12; j_gene: TRBJ2-7; v_gene: TRBV3-1/TRBV3-2; CDR3aa: CASSQSGAHQYF; CDR3nt: TGTGCCAGCAGCCAGAGCGGGGCTCATCAGTACTTC
abundance: NA; d_gene: NA; len: 18; j_gene: TRBJ1-5; v_gene: TRBV3-1/TRBV3-2; CDR3aa: CASSQDRGGEGVNQPQHF; CDR3nt: TGTGCCAGCAGCCAAGATCGGGGGGGCGAGGGGGTCAATCAGCCCCAGCATTTT
abundance: NA; d_gene: NA; len: 16; j_gene: TRBJ2-6; v_gene: TRBV27; CDR3aa: CASSLYPGAGANVLTF; CDR3nt: TGTGCCAGCAGTTTATATCCAGGGGCCGGGGCCAACGTCCTGACTTTC
abundance: few; d_gene: NA; len: 13; j_gene: TRBJ2-1; v_gene: TRBV6-4; CDR3aa: CASSEDTYNEQFF; CDR3nt: TGTGCCAGCAGTGAGGACACCTACAATGAGCAGTTCTTC
abundance: NA; d_gene: TRBD1; len: 15; j_gene: TRBJ1-1; v_gene: TRBV5-1; CDR3aa: CASSLAQGANTEAFF; CDR3nt: TGCGCCAGCAGCTTGGCACAGGGGGCAAACACTGAAGCTTTCTTT
abundance: NA; d_gene: NA; len: 13; j_gene: TRBJ2-2; v_gene: TRBV9; CDR3aa: CASSVGQAGELFF; CDR3nt: TGTGCCAGCAGCGTAGGTCAGGCCGGGGAGCTGTTTTTT
abundance: NA; d_gene: TRBD2; len: 18; j_gene: TRBJ2-1; v_gene: TRBV7-9; CDR3aa: CASSPKGLAGGLGSEQFF; CDR3nt: TGTGCCAGCAGCCCCAAGGGACTAGCGGGAGGGCTGGGGAGTGAGCAGTTCTTC
abundance: NA; d_gene: TRBD1; len: 14; j_gene: TRBJ1-3; v_gene: TRBV6-5; CDR3aa: CASISGGSGNTIYF; CDR3nt: TGTGCCAGCATCTCAGGGGGCTCTGGAAACACCATATATTTT
abundance: NA; d_gene: NA; len: 15; j_gene: TRBJ1-3; v_gene: TRBV9; CDR3aa: CASSVDGGSGNTIYF; CDR3nt: TGTGCCAGCAGCGTAGACGGGGGCTCTGGAAACACCATATATTTT
abundance: NA; d_gene: TRBD1; len: 15; j_gene: TRBJ2-3; v_gene: TRBV5-1; CDR3aa: CASSLGYRGFDTQYF; CDR3nt: TGCGCCAGCAGCTTAGGGTACAGGGGATTTGATACGCAGTATTTT
abundance: NA; d_gene: TRBD1; len: 14; j_gene: TRBJ2-3; v_gene: TRBV4-1; CDR3aa: CASSRTGRADTQYF; CDR3nt: TGCGCCAGCAGCCGGACAGGGCGGGCCGATACGCAGTATTTT
abundance: NA; d_gene: TRBD1; len: 16; j_gene: TRBJ2-7; v_gene: TRBV4-1; CDR3aa: CASSQLWTGISYEQYF; CDR3nt: TGCGCCAGCAGCCAACTATGGACAGGGATATCCTACGAGCAGTACTTC
abundance: NA; d_gene: NA; len: 13; j_gene: TRBJ1-2; v_gene: TRBV6-2/TRBV6-3; CDR3aa: CASSYGPGYGYTF; CDR3nt: TGTGCCAGCAGTTATGGTCCAGGCTATGGCTACACCTTC
abundance: NA; d_gene: NA; len: 16; j_gene: TRBJ1-5; v_gene: TRBV18; CDR3aa: CASTLVSDSSNQPQHF; CDR3nt: TGTGCCAGTACTCTGGTCTCGGACAGTTCCAATCAGCCCCAGCATTTT
abundance: NA; d_gene: NA; len: 17; j_gene: TRBJ2-7; v_gene: TRBV7-2; CDR3aa: CASSLAPTLRRPYEQYF; CDR3nt: TGTGCCAGCAGCTTAGCGCCGACGTTGAGGCGCCCTTACGAGCAGTACTTC
abundance: NA; d_gene: NA; len: 12; j_gene: TRBJ2-7; v_gene: TRBV27; CDR3aa: CASSFLGGEQYF; CDR3nt: TGTGCCAGCAGTTTTTTAGGGGGCGAGCAGTACTTC
abundance: NA; d_gene: NA; len: 15; j_gene: TRBJ2-7; v_gene: TRBV7-9; CDR3aa: CASSLSGGYIYEQYF; CDR3nt: TGTGCCAGCAGCTTAAGTGGCGGATACATATACGAGCAGTACTTC
abundance: NA; d_gene: TRBD1; len: 14; j_gene: TRBJ1-4; v_gene: TRBV7-9; CDR3aa: CASSFRGNNEKLFF; CDR3nt: TGTGCCAGCAGCTTCAGGGGGAATAATGAAAAACTGTTTTTT
abundance: NA; d_gene: TRBD1; len: 13; j_gene: TRBJ2-1; v_gene: TRBV19; CDR3aa: CASGQQGDNEQFF; CDR3nt: TGTGCCAGTGGCCAACAGGGGGACAATGAGCAGTTCTTC
abundance: NA; d_gene: NA; len: 15; j_gene: TRBJ2-3; v_gene: TRBV6-4; CDR3aa: CASSPGQTSTDTQYF; CDR3nt: TGTGCCAGCAGTCCCGGACAGACTAGCACAGATACGCAGTATTTT
abundance: NA; d_gene: NA; len: 15; j_gene: TRBJ1-2; v_gene: TRBV29-1; CDR3aa: CSVEDEVKGVLCYTF; CDR3nt: TGCAGCGTTGAAGACGAAGTAAAAGGGGTCCTATGCTACACCTTC
abundance: once; d_gene: TRBD1; len: 14; j_gene: TRBJ2-5; v_gene: TRBV9; CDR3aa: CASSEGQGVKTQYF; CDR3nt: TGTGCCAGCAGCGAGGGACAGGGGGTGAAGACCCAGTACTTC
abundance: few; d_gene: NA; len: 14; j_gene: TRBJ2-2; v_gene: TRBV7-9; CDR3aa: CASSPGQFTGELFF; CDR3nt: TGTGCCAGCAGCCCCGGACAGTTTACCGGGGAGCTGTTTTTT
abundance: NA; d_gene: NA; len: 13; j_gene: TRBJ1-1; v_gene: TRBV7-9; CDR3aa: CASSQRLNTEAFF; CDR3nt: TGTGCCAGCAGCCAGAGGCTGAACACTGAAGCTTTCTTT